These 24 T cell receptor beta chains share one sample of origin, sequenced in a study of early T cells in non-severe SARS-CoV-2 infection. TCRdb ran MiXCR on the 5' RACE reads and lists one entry per CDR3 protein. The repertoire has approximately 73,000 distinct CDR3 sequences, approximately 10% of them found once; the top ten carry about 4.8%. The specimen sequenced was whole blood. These receptors originate from an adult who was a healthcare worker with PCR-confirmed SARS-CoV-2 infection or an uninfected control (not recorded which).

This clonotype occurred many times. The V call is TRBV2, the J call TRBJ2-2, with D maybe TRBD1 (7 bases). Germline values: CDR1 SNHLY, CDR2 FYNNEI. The V and J ends lost 9 bases and 6 bases respectively, with 17 bases between them. The CDR3 has 14 amino acids. CDR3 region: CAREGAAGAGELFF. CDR3 coding DNA: TGTGCCAGGGAGGGGGCGGCCGGCGCCGGGGAGCTGTTTTTT.

This chain links TRBV9 with TRBJ2-7; 11 nucleotides match TRBD1. Germline CDR1 is SGDLS and CDR2 is YYNGEE. The J segment lost 7 bases and the V segment lost 4 bases, leaving 7 bases of the junction unmatched. The CDR3 is made up of 14 amino acids. The CDR3 is CASSFGQGAEEQYF. The CDR3 nucleotides read TGTGCCAGCAGCTTCGGACAGGGGGCGGAGGAGCAGTACTTC.

The V gene is TRBV7-9, the J gene TRBJ2-1, with D perhaps given as TRBD1 or TRBD2 (5 bases each). The V and J ends lost 5 bases and 5 bases respectively, with 13 bases between them. The CDR3 totals 14 residues. The germline V gene encodes CDR1 SEHNR and CDR2 FQNEAQ (reference sequence). This chain's CDR3 is CASSPGPSDNEQFF. CDR3 bases: TGTGCCAGCAGCCCGGGGCCCTCTGACAATGAGCAGTTCTTC.

This clonotype was picked up many times. This sequence joins TRBV6-4 and TRBJ2-1, with TRBD1 matching 8 bases. CDR3 length: 14 residues. Germline CDR1 reads MRHNA; CDR2 reads SNTAGT. Germline trimming cut 4 bases from V and 9 bases from J; bases unmatched to any gene: 8. The CDR3 coding sequence is TGTGCCAGCAGTGGCCGGACAGGGTCCGCTGAGCAGTTCTTC. Translating gives CASSGRTGSAEQFF.

This chain uses TRBV12-5 with TRBJ2-1; the D gene is possibly TRBD1 (5 bases). Germline CDR1 reads LGHNT; CDR2 reads FRNRAP. V lost 6 bases to trimming and J lost 3 bases, with 12 bases between them. The CDR3 contains 14 residues. The CDR3 DNA follows: TGTGCTAGTGGAACAGGCACGCTCTACAATGAGCAGTTCTTC. It is translated as CASGTGTLYNEQFF.

This clonotype was detected only a few times. The chain is built from TRBV30 and TRBJ1-1; D not resolved. The CDR3 has 13 amino acids. V was clipped by 2 bases and J by 4 bases, with 11 bases between them. Germline-derived CDR1 and CDR2 are GTSNPN and SVGIG (reference sequence). CDR3 coding DNA: TGTGCCTGGAGTCTAATGTGGGGCACTGAAGCTTTCTTT. This gives the protein CAWSLMWGTEAFF.

At least ten counts were recorded for this clonotype. This sequence joins TRBV20-1 and TRBJ1-2; no clear D gene. Trimming removed 6 bases from V and 4 bases from J, with 12 bases in between. Germline V gene data show CDR1 as DFQATT and CDR2 as SNEGSKA (reference sequence). The CDR3 totals 12 residues. For the CDR3, the DNA is TGCAGTGCCCCCGGCAACGGCTATGGCTACACCTTC. Translation gives CSAPGNGYGYTF.

A few counts support this clonotype. V and J are TRBV6-5 and TRBJ2-7; D unclear. Germline V gene data show CDR1 as MNHEY and CDR2 as SVGAGI. The CDR3 has 15 residues. The V gene lost 0 bases and the J gene lost 0 bases, with 9 bases spanning the gap. CDR3 in amino acids: CASSYSKTYSYEQYF. The DNA for the CDR3 is TGTGCCAGCAGTTACTCGAAGACATACTCCTACGAGCAGTACTTC.

CDR3 sequence (DNA): TGTGCCAGCAGACCAGACAGGGGCAGACTCTATGGCTACACCTTC. This translates into CASRPDRGRLYGYTF. The chain combines TRBV6-6 with TRBJ1-2; 8 bases agree with TRBD1. Germline-derived CDR1 and CDR2 are MNHNY and SVGAGI (reference sequence). The CDR3 has 15 amino acids. V shed 6 bases and J 4 bases; nucleotides not matched to a gene: 10.

The chain combines TRBV7-8 with TRBJ2-3; no reliable D call. Per germline, CDR1 SGHVS and CDR2 FQNEAQ. The CDR3 has 14 residues. Trimming removed 2 bases at V and 1 base at J, with 7 bases between. The CDR3 here is CASSLTRRTDTQYF. DNA of the CDR3: TGTGCCAGCAGCTTAACCAGGCGCACAGATACGCAGTATTTT. Full variable domain (remainder filled in from reference TRBV7-8 and TRBJ2-3): GAGVSQSPRYKVAKRGQDVALRCDPISGHVSLFWYQQALGQGPEFLTYFQNEAQLDKSGLPSDRFFAERPEGSVSTLKIQRTQQEDSAVYLCASSLTRRTDTQYFGPGTRLTVL.

The CDR3 DNA reads as TGTGCCAGCAGTTTGCCCCCCCGGCGTGATACGCAGTATTTT. This encodes CASSLPPRRDTQYF. The chain employs TRBV28 and TRBJ2-3, with D hard to call. Germline V gene data show CDR1 as MDHEN and CDR2 as SYDVKM. V was pared by 3 bases and J by 6 bases, with 13 bases between. CDR3 length: 14 residues.

In this sample, this clonotype turned up many times. The V and J genes are TRBV6-2 or TRBV6-3 and TRBJ2-2; D call uncertain. Germline lookup yields CDR1 MNHEY and CDR2 SVGEGT. The V gene lost 2 bases and the J gene lost 2 bases, with 6 bases spanning the gap. The CDR3 totals 14 residues. The CDR3 here is CASSYLLNTGELFF. In DNA form, the CDR3 reads TGTGCCAGCAGTTACCTCCTCAACACCGGGGAGCTGTTTTTT.

This clonotype was found many times. V gene TRBV29-1 combines with J gene TRBJ1-1, with D hard to call. The CDR3 loop spans 12 amino acids. The germline CDR1 and CDR2 sequences are SQVTM and ANQGSEA. V gave up 4 bases and J gave up 6 bases, with 12 bases separating them. Written as DNA, the CDR3 is TGCAGCGTTGCCACCGACCACCCTGAAGCTTTCTTT. This codes for CSVATDHPEAFF.

This clonotype has a handful of counts. The chain joins TRBV3-1 to TRBJ2-3, with D tentatively TRBD2 (5 bases). Trimming removed 3 bases from V and 0 bases from J, with 7 bases in between. The CDR3 covers 14 residues. Germline lookup yields CDR1 LGHDT and CDR2 YNNKEL (reference sequence). CDR3 amino acids: CASSHGLSTDTQYF. CDR3 bases: TGTGCCAGCAGCCACGGACTTAGCACAGATACGCAGTATTTT.

This clonotype has ten or more counts. The chain employs TRBV19 and TRBJ1-4, with 12 bases matching TRBD1. Germline assignment: CDR1 LNHDA and CDR2 SQIVND (reference sequence). V lost 5 bases to trimming and J lost 4 bases; unmatched junction nucleotides: 8. This CDR3 contains 17 residues. The CDR3, as DNA: TGTGCCAGTAGTCTAGGGACAGGGGGCGCCATTAATGAAAAACTGTTTTTT. Translated, it gives CASSLGTGGAINEKLFF.

This clonotype occurred a few times. This chain joins TRBV20-1 and TRBJ1-5; 8 nucleotides agree with TRBD1. Germline loops: CDR1 DFQATT, CDR2 SNEGSKA (reference sequence). The CDR3 covers 13 residues. J was trimmed by 5 bases and V by 5 bases; bases with no gene match: 5. The CDR3 sequence is CSAGTGPHQPQHF. CDR3 DNA: TGCAGTGCTGGGACAGGCCCCCATCAGCCCCAGCATTTT.

This clonotype came up a few times. V gene TRBV7-8 combines with J gene TRBJ1-6; D might be TRBD1 (5 bases). V lost 5 bases, J lost 10 bases, and 15 bases lay in between. Germline V gene sequence: CDR1 SGHVS, CDR2 FQNEAQ. The CDR3 loop spans 14 amino acids. This CDR3 reads CASSPTGARSPLHF. For the CDR3, the DNA is TGTGCCAGCAGCCCGACCGGGGCTCGATCACCCCTCCACTTT.

The sample holds a few counts of this clonotype. The chain has TRBV12-3 or TRBV12-4 and TRBJ2-7; TRBD1 might be the D (5 bases). The CDR3 is 14 residues long. V gave up 5 bases and J gave up 2 bases, with 13 bases separating them. CDR3 nucleotides: TGTGCCAGCAGTCCAAGACAGTCACCCTACGAGCAGTACTTC. Its translation is CASSPRQSPYEQYF.

The V call is TRBV2, the J call TRBJ2-7; D assignment may be TRBD1 or TRBD2 (5 bases each). Deletions cut 2 bases from V and 2 bases from J, with 13 bases between. Germline V lookup: CDR1 SNHLY, CDR2 FYNNEI. CDR3 length: 15 amino acids. The CDR3 sequence is CASSEWDPRTYEQYF. Written as DNA, the CDR3 is TGTGCCAGCAGTGAATGGGACCCACGAACCTACGAGCAGTACTTC.

This clonotype occurred many times. This chain connects TRBV2 to TRBJ2-7, with 8 bases identical to TRBD2. J lost 6 bases, V lost 4 bases, and 5 bases had no gene match. CDR1 and CDR2 (germline): SNHLY, FYNNEI. The CDR3 covers 13 residues. The CDR3 coding sequence is TGTGCCAGCAGTGTGGTAGGGACTAGCGAGCAGTACTTC. Translation: CASSVVGTSEQYF.

This chain links TRBV10-3 with TRBJ1-2; 7 bases agree with TRBD1. Germline V gene lookup returns CDR1 ENHRY and CDR2 SYGVKD. The trim removed 6 bases at V and 3 bases at J, leaving 4 bases unmatched. The CDR3 runs to 13 residues. The CDR3 spells CAIRGGADYGYTF. The CDR3 DNA is TGTGCCATCAGAGGGGGCGCGGACTATGGCTACACCTTC.

This clonotype was counted a few times. The genes are TRBV7-9 and TRBJ1-6; the D is unclear. Deletions cut 5 bases from V and 0 bases from J, with 11 bases between. The CDR3 has 16 amino acids. Germline lookup yields CDR1 SEHNR and CDR2 FQNEAQ (reference sequence). The CDR3 here is CASSPVKVSYNSPLHF. In nucleotides, the CDR3 is TGTGCCAGCAGCCCAGTGAAGGTCTCCTATAATTCACCCCTCCACTTT. Full variable domain (rest looked up from reference TRBV7-9 and TRBJ1-6): DTGVSQNPRHKITKRGQNVTFRCDPISEHNRLYWYRQTLGQGPEFLTYFQNEAQLEKSRLLSDRFSAERPKGSFSTLEIQRTEQGDSAMYLCASSPVKVSYNSPLHFGNGTRLTVT.

This clonotype turned up a few times. The chain couples TRBV9 to TRBJ2-7; D remains ambiguous. The germline V and J ends were trimmed by 0 bases and 0 bases, with 4 bases remaining between them. The germline CDR1 and CDR2 sequences are SGDLS and YYNGEE. CDR3 length equals 13 residues. This chain's CDR3 is CASSVANSYEQYF. The CDR3 DNA is TGTGCCAGCAGCGTAGCCAACTCCTACGAGCAGTACTTC.

Only a few counts were recorded for this clonotype. The chain employs TRBV29-1 and TRBJ2-2; D may match TRBD1 or TRBD2 (6 bases each). The ends were cut back, 2 bases at V and 10 bases at J, with 8 bases in the middle. CDR1 SQVTM and CDR2 ANQGSEA come from the germline V gene. This CDR3 is built from 11 residues. The DNA of the CDR3 is TGCAGCGTTGAACGGGGGCCGGAGCTGTTTTTT. Translated, it gives CSVERGPELFF.